Listed below are T cell receptor beta chains from one sample, sequenced in a study of blood T cell repertoires in COVID-19. Assay used: immunoSEQ multiplex PCR; TCRdb lists only in-frame clones, some missing. Here the sample spans around 68,000 clones, 65% to 90% being singletons. Sequencing was carried out using peripheral blood. These receptor sequences come from an elderly man with acute or convalescent COVID-19. CDR3s include the opening cysteine and the closing phenylalanine or tryptophan. The D gene is left open where the match is weak. Size values are once, few and many counts, or a class for expanded clones, and some rows have none.

clone_size: -; j_call: TRBJ2-3; v_call: TRBV6-5; d_call: -; cdr3_nt: TGTGCCAGCAGTTATTCAAGCCGAGCTTATACGCAGTATTTT; cdr3_aa: CASSYSSRAYTQYF
clone_size: -; j_call: TRBJ2-3; v_call: TRBV5-1; d_call: TRBD2; cdr3_nt: TGCGCCAGCAGCTGGGAACTAGCGGGAGGGCGTTTAGATACGCAGTATTTT; cdr3_aa: CASSWELAGGRLDTQYF
clone_size: -; j_call: TRBJ2-7; v_call: TRBV12-5; d_call: -; cdr3_nt: TGTGCTAGTGGTTTTATCTCCCTGCCAGGTGGGAGCTCCTACGAGCAGTACTTC; cdr3_aa: CASGFISLPGGSSYEQYF
clone_size: -; j_call: TRBJ2-3; v_call: TRBV5-1; d_call: -; cdr3_nt: TGCGCCAGCAGCTTGGGCCCGGATTGGAGGCAGGTCACAGATACGCAGTATTTT; cdr3_aa: CASSLGPDWRQVTDTQYF
clone_size: -; j_call: TRBJ2-7; v_call: TRBV11-2; d_call: TRBD2; cdr3_nt: TGTGCCAGCAGCGCTCGGGAGGGCCGATCCGGCGAGCAGTACTTC; cdr3_aa: CASSAREGRSGEQYF
clone_size: -; j_call: TRBJ2-3; v_call: TRBV10-2; d_call: TRBD2; cdr3_nt: TGCGCCAGCGGAGCTAGCGGGAGGTCAGATACGCAGTATTTT; cdr3_aa: CASGASGRSDTQYF
clone_size: -; j_call: TRBJ2-1; v_call: TRBV24-1; d_call: TRBD2; cdr3_nt: TGTGCCACCAGTGGTGCGGGGGGGTACAATGAGCAGTTCTTC; cdr3_aa: CATSGAGGYNEQFF
clone_size: -; j_call: TRBJ1-4; v_call: TRBV5-1; d_call: -; cdr3_nt: TGCGCCAGCACTCTGGGAGGGAATAATGAAAAACTGTTTTTT; cdr3_aa: CASTLGGNNEKLFF
clone_size: -; j_call: TRBJ1-2; v_call: TRBV6-1; d_call: -; cdr3_nt: TGTGCCAGCAGTGAACCTCCCTACTATGGCTACACCTTC; cdr3_aa: CASSEPPYYGYTF
clone_size: -; j_call: TRBJ1-4; v_call: TRBV5-1; d_call: -; cdr3_nt: TGCGCCAGCAGCTTGGGCCCGGGGAATGAAAAACTGTTTTTT; cdr3_aa: CASSLGPGNEKLFF
clone_size: -; j_call: TRBJ1-2; v_call: TRBV6-5; d_call: TRBD1; cdr3_nt: TGTGCCAGCAGTTGGACACAGGGGCGTCACTATGGCTACACCTTC; cdr3_aa: CASSWTQGRHYGYTF
clone_size: -; j_call: TRBJ1-5; v_call: TRBV19; d_call: -; cdr3_nt: TGTGCCAGTAATGAGCCCAATCAGCCCCAGCATTTT; cdr3_aa: CASNEPNQPQHF
clone_size: -; j_call: TRBJ2-7; v_call: TRBV27; d_call: -; cdr3_nt: TGTGCCAGCAGTCTGGCCTTACACTACGAGCAGTACTTC; cdr3_aa: CASSLALHYEQYF
clone_size: -; j_call: TRBJ2-7; v_call: TRBV4-2; d_call: TRBD2; cdr3_nt: TGTGCCAGCAGCGCTGGGGCGGGAGGGCTGAGAAAGTACTTC; cdr3_aa: CASSAGAGGLRKYF
clone_size: -; j_call: TRBJ2-7; v_call: TRBV6-2/TRBV6-3; d_call: -; cdr3_nt: TGTGCCAGCAGTTACGGCCCCTACGAGCAGTACTTC; cdr3_aa: CASSYGPYEQYF
clone_size: -; j_call: TRBJ1-5; v_call: TRBV19; d_call: TRBD1; cdr3_nt: TGTGCCAGTAGTCGCGGGACAGAGGTTCAGCCCCAGCATTTT; cdr3_aa: CASSRGTEVQPQHF
clone_size: -; j_call: TRBJ1-1; v_call: TRBV7-9; d_call: -; cdr3_nt: TGTGCCAGCAGTGGTGACAGATTGAACACTGAAGCTTTCTTT; cdr3_aa: CASSGDRLNTEAFF
clone_size: few; j_call: TRBJ1-2; v_call: TRBV6-6; d_call: -; cdr3_nt: TGTGCCAGCAACCTGGGGCGCCGTGGCTACACCTTC; cdr3_aa: CASNLGRRGYTF
clone_size: -; j_call: TRBJ2-1; v_call: TRBV2; d_call: TRBD1; cdr3_nt: TGTGCCAGCAACGGACAGGTCCTTGAGCAGTTCTTC; cdr3_aa: CASNGQVLEQFF
clone_size: once; j_call: TRBJ2-1; v_call: TRBV12-3/TRBV12-4; d_call: TRBD2; cdr3_nt: TGTGCCAGCAGTATCGGACTAGAGGGTGAGCAGTTCTTC; cdr3_aa: CASSIGLEGEQFF
clone_size: -; j_call: TRBJ2-3; v_call: TRBV14; d_call: TRBD2; cdr3_nt: TGTGCCAGCAGCCATCAAGGGGCGGGAGGCTCGCTATCTACGCAGTATTTT; cdr3_aa: CASSHQGAGGSLSTQYF
clone_size: few; j_call: TRBJ2-5; v_call: TRBV30; d_call: -; cdr3_nt: TGTGCCTGGAACTTCGGGGTGGGGGAGACCCAGTACTTC; cdr3_aa: CAWNFGVGETQYF
clone_size: -; j_call: TRBJ1-3; v_call: TRBV30; d_call: -; cdr3_nt: TGTGCCTGGAGGGCTTACTCTGGAAACACCATATATTTT; cdr3_aa: CAWRAYSGNTIYF
clone_size: once; j_call: TRBJ2-2; v_call: TRBV3-1/TRBV3-2; d_call: TRBD2; cdr3_nt: TGTGCCAGCAGCGTCCCTAGCGGGAGAAGTACCGGGGAGCTGTTTTTT; cdr3_aa: CASSVPSGRSTGELFF
clone_size: -; j_call: TRBJ1-2; v_call: TRBV9; d_call: -; cdr3_nt: TGTGCCAGCAGCGTAGGTATGGGGCGCGACTATGGCTACACCTTC; cdr3_aa: CASSVGMGRDYGYTF
clone_size: -; j_call: TRBJ2-7; v_call: TRBV7-9; d_call: -; cdr3_nt: TGTGCCAGCAGCCTACAGGGCTACGAGCAGTACTTC; cdr3_aa: CASSLQGYEQYF
clone_size: -; j_call: TRBJ1-6; v_call: TRBV4-1; d_call: -; cdr3_nt: TGCGCCAGCAGCCAAGTAGGCAGGGCGAATTCACCCCTCCACTTT; cdr3_aa: CASSQVGRANSPLHF
clone_size: -; j_call: TRBJ2-5; v_call: TRBV24-1; d_call: TRBD2; cdr3_nt: TGTGCCACCAGTGATAGCACTAGCGCGCAAGAGACCCAGTACTTC; cdr3_aa: CATSDSTSAQETQYF